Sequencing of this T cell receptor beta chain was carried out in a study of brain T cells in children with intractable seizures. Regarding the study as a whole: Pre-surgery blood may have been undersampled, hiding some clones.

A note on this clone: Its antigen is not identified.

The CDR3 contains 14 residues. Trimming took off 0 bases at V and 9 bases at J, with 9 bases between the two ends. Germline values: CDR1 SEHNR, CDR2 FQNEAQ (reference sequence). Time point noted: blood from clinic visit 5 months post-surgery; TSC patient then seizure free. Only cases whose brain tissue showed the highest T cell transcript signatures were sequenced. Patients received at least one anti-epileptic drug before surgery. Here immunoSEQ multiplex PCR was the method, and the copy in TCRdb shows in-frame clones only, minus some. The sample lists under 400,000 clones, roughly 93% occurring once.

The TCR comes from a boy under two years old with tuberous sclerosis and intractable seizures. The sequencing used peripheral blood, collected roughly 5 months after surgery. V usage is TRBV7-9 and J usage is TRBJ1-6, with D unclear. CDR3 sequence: CASSLAGLGSPLHF. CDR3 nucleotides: TGTGCCAGCAGCTTAGCCGGGTTGGGTTCACCCCTCCACTTT.